This T cell receptor beta chain was identified during a study of shared clonotypes between healthy human individuals. For sorted subsets, about 190 ng DNA per replicate equaled around 28,000 T cell genomes. Produced via immunoSEQ multiplex PCR; TCRdb's table is partial and in-frame only. This table has 660,000 or so clones, about 95% appearing once. CD8 cells classed as naive were CD45RO-negative and positively selected for CCR7, excluding terminally differentiated effector memory CD45RA+ cells. With respect to this clone: Its antigen is unidentified.

Germline V gives CDR1 SNHLY, CDR2 FYNNEI. The ends lost 5 bases at V and 2 bases at J; junction bases unmatched: 3. The CDR3 consists of 14 residues. Findings and limits, study-wide: Depth of sequencing was expected to influence donor clonotype sharing.

V usage is TRBV2 and J usage is TRBJ2-7, with TRBD1 matching 10 bases. Sequenced sample: naive CD8+ T cells sorted from blood. This receptor was taken from a woman aged 25-40 years in good health. The DNA of the CDR3 is TGTGCCAGCAGTATCGGGACAGGGGCCTACGAGCAGTACTTC. Protein: CASSIGTGAYEQYF. Variable domain in full (rest from reference TRBV2 and TRBJ2-7): EPEVTQTPSHQVTQMGQEVILRCVPISNHLYFYWYRQILGQKVEFLVSFYNNEISEKSEIFDDQFSVERPDGSNFTLKIRSTKLEDSAMYFCASSIGTGAYEQYFGPGTRLTVT.